What follows describes a single T cell receptor (beta chain). These data are taken from a study of blood T cell repertoires in COVID-19. Repertoires were generated with immunoSEQ multiplex PCR, while TCRdb's copy carries only in-frame clones and drops some. This sample has about 200,000 clones, with around 90% found just once. CDR1 GTSNPN and CDR2 SVGIG come from the germline V gene (reference sequence). The ends were cut back, 1 base at V and 1 base at J, with 13 bases in the middle. The CDR3 length is 15 residues. The sample was peripheral blood. This clonotype was sampled from a man between 40 and 49 years old with active or convalescent COVID-19. The genes are TRBV30 and TRBJ1-1, with D possibly TRBD1 on 5 matching bases. The DNA of the CDR3 is TGTGCCTGGAGTGAAATTCAGGGCGGGAACACTGAAGCTTTCTTT. Protein product: CAWSEIQGGNTEAFF.